Shown below are 20 T cell receptor beta chains from a single sample sequenced in a study of cytomegalovirus exposure and HLA in healthy donors. The primer mix had 60 Vbeta and 13 Jbeta primers. Repertoires were generated with immunoSEQ multiplex PCR, while TCRdb's copy carries only in-frame clones and drops some. The sample has 140,000 or so clones, 75% to 85% seen once. Material for sequencing was PBMCs. The source of these receptors is a man aged 35 to 55 in good health and CMV-seronegative.

The V gene is TRBV19, the J gene TRBJ1-2; a weak D match, TRBD1 (6 bases). CDR3 length: 13 amino acids. V lost 1 base to trimming and J lost 4 bases, with 7 bases between them. Germline V gives CDR1 LNHDA, CDR2 SQIVND (reference sequence). CDR3 DNA: TGTGCCAGTAGTATAGGGGACACCTATGGCTACACCTTC. It encodes CASSIGDTYGYTF.

This clone has more than one count but fewer than ten. This sequence joins TRBV7-2 and TRBJ2-3; D is unclear. The CDR3 is made up of 13 amino acids. Trimming shortened V by 5 bases and J by 6 bases, and 12 bases separated the two germline ends. In germline, CDR1 is SGHTA, CDR2 FQGNSA. The CDR3 sequence is CASSTTWSDTQYF. The CDR3, as DNA: TGTGCCAGCAGCACCACATGGTCCGATACGCAGTATTTT.

J is TRBJ2-3 and V is TRBV5-1; perhaps TRBD2 as D (7 bases). This CDR3 is 17 amino acids long. Germline V gives CDR1 SGHRS, CDR2 YFSETQ. V was cut by 0 bases and J by 1 base, with 15 bases left in between. The CDR3 sequence is CASSLAVAGAGTDTQYF. CDR3 DNA sequence: TGCGCCAGCAGCTTGGCGGTGGCGGGGGCCGGCACAGATACGCAGTATTTT.

This clone was seen just once. The chain carries TRBV2 and TRBJ2-5; the D is unclear. CDR1 and CDR2 from the germline V gene are SNHLY and FYNNEI. V was cut by 7 bases and J by 2 bases, with 5 bases left in between. This CDR3 contains 11 residues. Here the CDR3 reads CASTEQETQYF. Here the CDR3 DNA reads TGTGCCAGCACGGAGCAAGAGACCCAGTACTTC.

The rearrangement links TRBV9 to TRBJ2-5, with a weak D call TRBD1 (6 bases). V gave up 0 bases and J gave up 4 bases, with 10 bases separating them. This CDR3 is built from 14 residues. Per the germline V gene, CDR1 is SGDLS and CDR2 is YYNGEE. CDR3 in amino acids: CASSVEGVGETQYF. As DNA, the CDR3 is TGTGCCAGCAGCGTAGAGGGGGTGGGAGAGACCCAGTACTTC.

V and J are TRBV29-1 and TRBJ2-5; 7 bases are a match to TRBD1. Germline values: CDR1 SQVTM, CDR2 ANQGSEA. CDR3 length: 14 residues. V trimming: 4 bases; J trimming: 1 base; junction bases outside the gene matches: 6. The CDR3 reads CSVVLGTVQETQYF. CDR3 coding DNA: TGCAGCGTTGTCCTAGGGACAGTCCAAGAGACCCAGTACTTC.

CDR3 nucleotides: TGCGCCAGCAGCCATATCGCGCAGGGGCGGGACACTGAAGCTTTCTTT. Amino acids: CASSHIAQGRDTEAFF. The chain employs TRBV4-1 and TRBJ1-1, with a tentative D call TRBD1 (6 bases). V was clipped by 3 bases and J by 3 bases, with 17 bases between them. The germline V gene has CDR1 MGHRA and CDR2 YSYEKL. The CDR3 sequence is 16 residues long.

V gene TRBV18 combines with J gene TRBJ2-2; 9 positions agree with TRBD2. CDR3 length equals 16 residues. With V trimmed by 6 bases and J by 0 bases, 5 bases remained unmatched. The V gene's germline CDR1 is KGHSH and CDR2 LQKENI. The CDR3 loop is CASSRAGGTNTGELFF. The CDR3, as DNA: TGTGCCAGCTCGCGAGCGGGGGGTACGAACACCGGGGAGCTGTTTTTT.

This rearrangement joins TRBV5-1 to TRBJ1-5, with D possibly matching TRBD1 (6 bases). CDR1 and CDR2 from the germline V gene are SGHRS and YFSETQ. Trimming took off 3 bases at V and 2 bases at J, with 15 bases between the two ends. The length of the CDR3 is 16 residues. CDR3 amino acids: CASSSKPQGGNQPQHF. Here the CDR3 DNA reads TGCGCCAGCAGCTCGAAACCACAGGGAGGCAATCAGCCCCAGCATTTT.

The chain is built from TRBV5-4 and TRBJ2-3; 8 bases are shared with TRBD1. From germline, CDR1 is SGHNT and CDR2 YYREEE (reference sequence). CDR3 length equals 15 residues. Trimming took 5 bases from V and 1 from J; bases not matched to a gene: 6. CDR3 sequence reads: CASRFRGPGTDTQYF. The CDR3, as DNA: TGTGCCAGCAGATTCAGGGGGCCTGGCACAGATACGCAGTATTTT.

This clone occurred once. The DNA for the CDR3 is TGTGCCAGCAGCCCCAAGGTTGGGGCGGGGGGGAACACCGGGGAGCTGTTTTTT. Translation gives CASSPKVGAGGNTGELFF. The chain joins TRBV7-8 to TRBJ2-2, with 8 bases lining up with TRBD2. J was trimmed by 1 base and V by 5 bases; bases with no gene match: 12. CDR1 and CDR2 (germline): SGHVS, FQNEAQ. This CDR3 region has 18 residues.

The chain carries TRBV29-1 and TRBJ2-5; 11 bases fit TRBD1. Losses at the gene ends were 3 bases for V and 2 bases for J; bases not matched to a gene: 8. The CDR3 covers 16 residues. Germline CDR1 SQVTM, CDR2 ANQGSEA. The CDR3 DNA reads TGCAGCGTTGAGGGGGGCCGGGACAGGGGGCAAGAGACCCAGTACTTC. It specifies CSVEGGRDRGQETQYF.

This chain connects TRBV7-6 to TRBJ2-1, with TRBD2 identical over 13 bases. J was trimmed by 0 bases and V by 6 bases; bases with no gene match: 2. Looked up from germline, CDR1 is SGHVS and CDR2 is FNYEAQ. The CDR3 runs 16 residues. The CDR3 nucleotides are TGTGCCAGCAGTCGGACTAGCGGGGGCTCCTACAATGAGCAGTTCTTC. The encoded protein is CASSRTSGGSYNEQFF.

This chain connects TRBV19 to TRBJ1-6; D possibly corresponds to TRBD1 (5 bases). Trimming shortened V by 11 bases and J by 1 base, and 15 bases separated the two germline ends. The CDR3 totals 15 residues. CDR1 and CDR2 (germline): LNHDA, SQIVND (reference sequence). CDR3 sequence: CASSDRGSYNSPLHF. The CDR3 DNA sequence: TGTGCCTCTTCTGATAGGGGATCCTATAATTCACCCCTCCACTTT.

The chain carries TRBV10-3 and TRBJ2-7, with TRBD1 as a possible D gene (7 bases). From germline, CDR1 is ENHRY and CDR2 SYGVKD. V was clipped by 6 bases and J by 6 bases, with 24 bases between them. The CDR3 contains 16 residues. This chain's CDR3 is CAIRAEEGAKWPEQYF. CDR3 nucleotides: TGTGCCATCAGAGCGGAGGAGGGGGCAAAGTGGCCCGAGCAGTACTTC.

This chain uses TRBV5-1 with TRBJ2-3; 7 bases are a match to TRBD2. J gave up 2 bases and V 0 bases, and 6 bases lay outside the gene matches. This CDR3 contains 16 residues. Germline CDR1 SGHRS, CDR2 YFSETQ. CDR3 in DNA: TGCGCCAGCAGCTTGGATGGGCGGGGGTTCACAGATACGCAGTATTTT. Translation: CASSLDGRGFTDTQYF.

Concerning this clone: Other DNA sequences in the sample encode the same CDR3. This chain connects TRBV7-6 to TRBJ1-3; 9 bases align to TRBD1. This CDR3 has 14 amino acids. With 4 bases clipped from V and 7 bases from J, the junction kept 5 bases outside the gene matches. In germline, CDR1 is SGHVS, CDR2 FNYEAQ. The CDR3 DNA is TGTGCCAGCAGCTCACCCGGGACAGGGAACACCATATATTTT. Its protein is CASSSPGTGNTIYF.

This chain links TRBV19 with TRBJ2-7; TRBD2 is a possible D gene (6 bases). This CDR3 contains 13 residues. The V end was cut by 5 bases, the J end by 3 bases, with 11 bases between. Germline V CDR1 and CDR2: LNHDA, SQIVND (reference sequence). The CDR3 nucleotides read TGTGCCAGTAGTGCGGGGTTCAACTACGAGCAGTACTTC. Its protein is CASSAGFNYEQYF.

This chain uses TRBV9 with TRBJ1-3; no reliable D call. The CDR3 runs 16 residues. Between the trimmed V and J ends, which lost 5 bases and 0 bases, there was a span of 15 bases. Germline loops: CDR1 SGDLS, CDR2 YYNGEE. CDR3 region: CASSPLLGSSGNTIYF. For the CDR3, the DNA is TGTGCCAGCAGTCCCCTCCTGGGGAGCTCTGGAAACACCATATATTTT.

A remark on this clone: This same CDR3 is encoded by further DNA sequences in the sample. V gene TRBV29-1 combines with J gene TRBJ2-7, with TRBD1 as a possible D gene (6 bases). Germline CDR1 is SQVTM and CDR2 is ANQGSEA. V was shortened by 6 bases and J by 3 bases, with 9 bases between the two germline ends. The CDR3 is 11 residues long. The CDR3, as DNA: TGCAGCGTGGGACACTTCTACGAGCAGTACTTC. As protein: CSVGHFYEQYF.